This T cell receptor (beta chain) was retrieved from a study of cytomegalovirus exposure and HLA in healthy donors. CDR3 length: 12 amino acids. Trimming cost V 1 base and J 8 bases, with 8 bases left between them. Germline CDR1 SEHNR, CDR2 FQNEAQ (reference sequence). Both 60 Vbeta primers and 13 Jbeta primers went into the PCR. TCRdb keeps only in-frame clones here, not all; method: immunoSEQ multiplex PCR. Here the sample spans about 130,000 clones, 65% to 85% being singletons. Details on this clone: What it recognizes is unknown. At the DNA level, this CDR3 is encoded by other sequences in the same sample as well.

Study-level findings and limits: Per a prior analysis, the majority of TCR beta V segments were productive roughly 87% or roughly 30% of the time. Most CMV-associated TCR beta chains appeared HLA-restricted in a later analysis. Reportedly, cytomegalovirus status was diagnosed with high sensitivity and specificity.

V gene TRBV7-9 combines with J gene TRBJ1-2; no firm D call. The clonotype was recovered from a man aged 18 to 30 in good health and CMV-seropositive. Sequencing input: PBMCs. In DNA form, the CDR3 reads TGTGCCAGCAGCTTAGGCTCAGTCGGCTACACCTTC. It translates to CASSLGSVGYTF.